This record covers a single T cell receptor (beta chain). The antigen is undetermined. Depth targeted 1 in 200,000 to 1 in 1 million T cells, averaging 10x coverage per clonotype. Produced via immunoSEQ multiplex PCR; TCRdb's table is partial and in-frame only. The data contain 120,000 to 150,000 clones, 80% to 95% of them seen just once; the ten biggest clones take up approximately 10%. These data belong to a study of cytotoxic CD8 clonotypes in ibrutinib-treated CLL. The length of the CDR3 is 14 residues. Trimming removed 4 bases at V and 2 bases at J, with 12 bases between. Germline CDR1 is MNHNS and CDR2 is SASEGT. Study-level findings and limits: Clonality increased at ibrutinib response and stayed stable in sustained remission. At progression, however, it fell back toward baseline.

The source of this sequence is a human donor with chronic lymphocytic leukemia. Material: PBMCs, obtained after 12 months of ibrutinib treatment. The rearrangement links TRBV6-1 to TRBJ2-7, with D perhaps matching TRBD1 (6 bases). The CDR3 region is CASSGRGSPYEQYF. CDR3 in DNA: TGTGCCAGCAGTGGCAGGGGTTCTCCCTACGAGCAGTACTTC.